The 3 T cell receptor beta chains below all came from one sample that was sequenced in a study of blood T cell repertoires in COVID-19. Clones were sequenced by immunoSEQ multiplex PCR, and TCRdb holds only the in-frame ones, with some missing. The sample has some 340,000 clones; around nine tenths are singletons. Sequencing used PBMCs or T cells enriched from blood (not recorded which). These receptors were obtained from a woman aged 25 to 39 who had been exposed to COVID-19.

The chain uses TRBV9 and TRBJ2-3; D is possibly TRBD2 (6 bases). Germline values: CDR1 SGDLS, CDR2 YYNGEE. This CDR3 has 14 amino acids. The V end was cut by 0 bases, the J end by 5 bases, with 10 bases between. The chain's CDR3 is CASSVVWRGDTQYF. The CDR3 DNA follows: TGTGCCAGCAGCGTAGTTTGGAGGGGAGATACGCAGTATTTT.

This CDR3 is CASSMSHGDTIYF. In nucleotides, the CDR3 is TGTGCCAGTAGTATGTCCCACGGGGACACCATATATTTT. The chain combines TRBV19 with TRBJ1-3; D remains ambiguous. Deletions cut 3 bases from V and 8 bases from J, with 11 bases between. The germline V gene has CDR1 LNHDA and CDR2 SQIVND (reference sequence). The CDR3 is 13 residues long.

The chain employs TRBV24-1 and TRBJ2-1; 9 bases fit TRBD1. The V gene's germline CDR1 is KGHDR and CDR2 SFDVKD. This CDR3 spans 15 amino acids. V lost 5 bases to trimming and J lost 6 bases; unmatched junction nucleotides: 7. The CDR3 loop is CATSAGTGRGNEQFF. The CDR3 DNA is TGTGCCACCAGTGCCGGGACAGGGAGAGGCAATGAGCAGTTCTTC.